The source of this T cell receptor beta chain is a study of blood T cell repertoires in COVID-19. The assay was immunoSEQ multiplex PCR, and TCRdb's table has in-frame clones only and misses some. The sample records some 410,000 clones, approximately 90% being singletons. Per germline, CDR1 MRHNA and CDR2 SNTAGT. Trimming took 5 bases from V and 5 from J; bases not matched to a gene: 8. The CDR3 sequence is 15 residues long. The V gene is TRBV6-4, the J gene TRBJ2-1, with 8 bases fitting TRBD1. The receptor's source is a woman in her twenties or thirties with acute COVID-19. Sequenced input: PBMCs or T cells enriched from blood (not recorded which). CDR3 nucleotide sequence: TGTGCCAGCAGTTCCCAGGGGGCTGCAGACAATGAGCAGTTCTTC. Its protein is CASSSQGAADNEQFF.